The clone carrying this TCR beta chain was counted only a few times. The antigen remains unidentified. This entry is derived from a study of blood T cells in healthy people across ages. The study, taken as a whole, reports: Those diversity estimates obtained from one million T cells were thought to be underestimates. Older individuals had lower TCR beta diversity per million T cells (the decline was roughly linear).

PCR was performed a second time for roughly 7 to 12 cycles using a sample-barcoded 5' primer and a J-beta primer mix. Each CDR3 protein gets one entry after TCRdb re-called the 5' RACE reads with MiXCR. In the table there are about 1.5 million distinct CDR3 sequences, roughly 43% of which are singletons. Germline lookup yields CDR1 DFQATT and CDR2 SNEGSKA (reference sequence). Trimming took 7 bases from V and 0 from J, leaving 13 bases between them. The CDR3 consists of 14 residues. This chain links TRBV20-1 with TRBJ2-1; D unclear. The clonotype comes from a woman aged 18-29 years in good health. The sequenced sample was blood. CDR3 residues: CSGKILGSYNEQFF. CDR3 DNA sequence: TGCAGTGGAAAGATTCTCGGCTCCTACAATGAGCAGTTCTTC.